This TCR beta chain was retrieved from a study of T-cell reconstitution after alpha-beta-depleted transplantation in children. This clonotype has just a few counts. As it was prepared, the TCRbeta library received unique molecular identifiers. A single record per CDR3 protein comes from TCRdb applying MiXCR to the PCR reads. The data hold approximately 590,000 distinct CDR3 sequences, with 10% to 13% observed a single time. The V gene lost 0 bases and the J gene lost 9 bases, with 13 bases spanning the gap. Germline CDR1 is SGHRS and CDR2 is YFSETQ. The CDR3 consists of 15 residues. This chain connects TRBV5-1 to TRBJ1-6, with D uncertain. This specimen was PBMCs from the stem cell graft donor, taken from the stem cell graft. This receptor was taken from a human donor who donated a stem cell graft to a child with acute myeloid leukemia. CDR3 DNA: TGCGCCAGCAGCTTGGGCGGTGCGAAGGGTTCACCCCTCCACTTT. It translates to CASSLGGAKGSPLHF.